This T cell receptor beta chain was found in a study of T-cell memory formation after mild COVID-19. Via MiXCR, TCRdb re-called the 5' RACE reads, giving one row per CDR3 protein. The repertoire consists of about 340,000 distinct CDR3 sequences, with 20% to 25% occurring once and the leading ten covering under 25%. The germline V gene encodes CDR1 LNHNV and CDR2 YYDKDF (reference sequence). Trimming took off 1 base at V and 12 bases at J, with 16 bases between the two ends. This CDR3 spans 13 amino acids. Sequencing input: PBMCs or a T cell subset sorted from them (not recorded which). This receptor was identified in a man between 18 and 35 years old who had mild COVID-19 (a few samples of this study predate the infection). Cell type and time point are not known. The chain is built from TRBV15 and TRBJ2-7; D is ambiguous. The CDR3 nucleotides are TGTGCCACCAGCAGAGCAAGGGCCTCGCGTGGGTACTTC. Protein product: CATSRARASRGYF.